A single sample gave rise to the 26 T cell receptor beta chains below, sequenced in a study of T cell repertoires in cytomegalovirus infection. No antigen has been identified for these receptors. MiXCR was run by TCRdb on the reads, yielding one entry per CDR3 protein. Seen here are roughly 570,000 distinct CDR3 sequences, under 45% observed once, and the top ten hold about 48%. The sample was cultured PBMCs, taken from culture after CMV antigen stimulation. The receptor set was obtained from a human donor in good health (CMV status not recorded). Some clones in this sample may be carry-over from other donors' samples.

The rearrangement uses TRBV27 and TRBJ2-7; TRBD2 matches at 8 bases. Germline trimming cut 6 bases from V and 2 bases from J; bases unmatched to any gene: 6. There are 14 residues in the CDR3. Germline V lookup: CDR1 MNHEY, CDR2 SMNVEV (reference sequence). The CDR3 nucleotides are TGTGCCAGCAGGGCCGCAGCGGGAGCCTACGAGCAGTACTTC. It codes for CASRAAAGAYEQYF.

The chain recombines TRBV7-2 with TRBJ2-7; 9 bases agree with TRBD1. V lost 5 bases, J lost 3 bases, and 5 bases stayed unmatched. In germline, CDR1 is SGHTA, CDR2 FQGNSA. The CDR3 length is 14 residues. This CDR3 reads CASSRGTGHYEQYF. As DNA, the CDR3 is TGTGCCAGCAGCCGGGGGACAGGGCACTACGAGCAGTACTTC.

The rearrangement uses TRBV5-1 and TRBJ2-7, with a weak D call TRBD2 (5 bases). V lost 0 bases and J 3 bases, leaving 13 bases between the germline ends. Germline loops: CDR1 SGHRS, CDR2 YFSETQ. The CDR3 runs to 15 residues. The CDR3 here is CASSLAGSSLYEQYF. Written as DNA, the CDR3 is TGCGCCAGCAGCTTGGCCGGTTCTAGCCTCTACGAGCAGTACTTC.

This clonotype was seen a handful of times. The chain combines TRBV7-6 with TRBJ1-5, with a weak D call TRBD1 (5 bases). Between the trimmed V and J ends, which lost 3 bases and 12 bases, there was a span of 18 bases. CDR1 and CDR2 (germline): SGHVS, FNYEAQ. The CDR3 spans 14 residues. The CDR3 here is CASSFPGRSNNQHF. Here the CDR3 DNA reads TGTGCCAGCAGCTTCCCGGGACGGTCCAATAACCAGCATTTT.

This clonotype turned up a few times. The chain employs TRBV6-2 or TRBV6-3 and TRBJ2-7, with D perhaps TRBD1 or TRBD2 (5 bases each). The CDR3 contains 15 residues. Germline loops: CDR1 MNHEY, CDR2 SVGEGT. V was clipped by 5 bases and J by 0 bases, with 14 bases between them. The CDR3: CASSDLGTSSYEQYF. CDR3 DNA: TGTGCCAGCAGTGACTTAGGGACCAGCTCCTACGAGCAGTACTTC.

The CDR3 loop reads CASSGGVFEDISYEQYF. CDR3 DNA: TGTGCCAGTAGTGGGGGAGTTTTCGAGGACATCTCCTACGAGCAGTACTTC. The chain couples TRBV19 to TRBJ2-7, with D perhaps matching TRBD1 or TRBD2 (5 bases each). This CDR3 is built from 17 residues. V gave up 5 bases and J gave up 0 bases, with 20 bases separating them. Germline CDR1 LNHDA, CDR2 SQIVND (reference sequence).

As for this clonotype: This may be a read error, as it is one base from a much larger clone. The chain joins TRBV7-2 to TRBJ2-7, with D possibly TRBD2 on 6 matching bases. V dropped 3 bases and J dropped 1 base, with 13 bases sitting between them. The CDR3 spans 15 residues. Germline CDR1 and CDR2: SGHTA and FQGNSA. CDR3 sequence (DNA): TGTGCCAGCAGCTTCCTACCTAGCGTGTCCTACGAGCAGTACTTC. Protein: CASSFLPSVSYEQYF.

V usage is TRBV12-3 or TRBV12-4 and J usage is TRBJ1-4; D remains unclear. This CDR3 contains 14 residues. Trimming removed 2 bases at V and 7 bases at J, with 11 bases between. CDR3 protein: CASSLRLYAEKLFF. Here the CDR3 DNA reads TGTGCCAGCAGTTTACGTTTGTATGCTGAAAAACTGTTTTTT.

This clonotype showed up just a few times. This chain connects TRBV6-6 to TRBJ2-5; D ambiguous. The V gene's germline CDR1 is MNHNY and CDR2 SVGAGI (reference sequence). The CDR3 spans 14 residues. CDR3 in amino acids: CAIRLRSSQETQYF. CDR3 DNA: TGTGCTATCCGATTAAGGTCTAGCCAAGAGACCCAGTACTTC.

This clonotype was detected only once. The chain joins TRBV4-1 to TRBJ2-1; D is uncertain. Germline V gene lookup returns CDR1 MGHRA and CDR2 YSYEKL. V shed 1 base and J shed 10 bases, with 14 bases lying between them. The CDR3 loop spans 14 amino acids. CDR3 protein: CASSQGFDPDEQFF. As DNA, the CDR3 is TGCGCCAGCAGCCAAGGGTTCGACCCTGACGAGCAGTTCTTC.

The DNA for the CDR3 is TGTGCCAGCAGCTTACGGGGCAGGCAAAACATTCAGTACTTC. Residues: CASSLRGRQNIQYF. The rearrangement links TRBV11-1 to TRBJ2-4; D is perhaps TRBD1 or TRBD2 (5 bases each). The CDR3 spans 14 residues. The germline V and J ends were trimmed by 2 bases and 5 bases, with 10 bases remaining between them. CDR1 and CDR2 (germline): SGHAT, FQDESV (reference sequence).

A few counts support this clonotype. This CDR3 reads CASRLGLAGLETQYF. Written as DNA, the CDR3 is TGTGCCAGCAGGCTGGGACTAGCGGGGTTGGAGACCCAGTACTTC. The chain combines TRBV2 with TRBJ2-5; TRBD2 matches 13 bases. V shed 6 bases and J 5 bases; nucleotides not matched to a gene: 6. Germline values: CDR1 SNHLY, CDR2 FYNNEI. The CDR3 totals 15 residues.

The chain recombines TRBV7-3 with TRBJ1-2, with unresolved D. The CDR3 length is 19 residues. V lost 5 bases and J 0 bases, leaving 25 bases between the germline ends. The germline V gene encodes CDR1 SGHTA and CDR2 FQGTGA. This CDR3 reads CASSTSPTQASGTNYGYTF. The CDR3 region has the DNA TGTGCCAGCAGCACCTCCCCGACACAAGCCTCGGGTACTAACTATGGCTACACCTTC.

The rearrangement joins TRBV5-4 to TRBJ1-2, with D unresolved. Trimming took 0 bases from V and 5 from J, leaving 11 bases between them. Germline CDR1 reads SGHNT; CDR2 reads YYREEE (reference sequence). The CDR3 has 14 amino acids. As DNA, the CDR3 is TGTGCCAGCAGCTTGGTTCATACGGTGTATGGCTACACCTTC. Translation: CASSLVHTVYGYTF.

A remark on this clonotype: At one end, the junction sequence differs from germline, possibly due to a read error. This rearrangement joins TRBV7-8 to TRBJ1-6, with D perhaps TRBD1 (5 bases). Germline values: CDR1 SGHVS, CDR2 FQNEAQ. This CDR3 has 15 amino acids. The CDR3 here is CAGSLGGASNSPLHF. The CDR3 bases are TGTGCCGGCAGCTTGGGCGGGGCGAGTAATTCACCCCTCCACTTT.

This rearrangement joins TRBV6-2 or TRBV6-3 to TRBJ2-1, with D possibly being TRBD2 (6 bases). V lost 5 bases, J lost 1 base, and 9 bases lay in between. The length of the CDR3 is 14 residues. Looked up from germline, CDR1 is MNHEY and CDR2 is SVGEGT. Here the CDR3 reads CASSNGGSYNEQFF. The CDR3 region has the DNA TGTGCCAGCAGTAACGGGGGTTCCTACAATGAGCAGTTCTTC.

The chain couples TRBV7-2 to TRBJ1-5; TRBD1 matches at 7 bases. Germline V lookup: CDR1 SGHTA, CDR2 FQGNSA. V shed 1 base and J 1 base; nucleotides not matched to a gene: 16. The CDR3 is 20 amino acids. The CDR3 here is CASSLVLRGQSALSNQPQHF. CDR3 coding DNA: TGTGCCAGCAGCTTAGTCCTAAGGGGGCAATCAGCTTTGAGCAATCAGCCCCAGCATTTT.

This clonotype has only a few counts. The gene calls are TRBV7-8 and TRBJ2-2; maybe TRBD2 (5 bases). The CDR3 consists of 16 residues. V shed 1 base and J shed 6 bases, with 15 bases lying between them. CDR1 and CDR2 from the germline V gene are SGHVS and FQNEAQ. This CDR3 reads CASSLGYQRAPGELFF. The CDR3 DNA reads TGTGCCAGCAGCTTAGGGTATCAGAGGGCCCCCGGGGAGCTGTTTTTT.

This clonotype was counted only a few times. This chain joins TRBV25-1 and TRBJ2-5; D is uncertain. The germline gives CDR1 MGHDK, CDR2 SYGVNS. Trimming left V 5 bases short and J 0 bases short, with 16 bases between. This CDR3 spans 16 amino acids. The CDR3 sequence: CASSPLTGRNQETQYF. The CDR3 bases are TGTGCCAGCAGTCCACTAACCGGACGGAACCAAGAGACCCAGTACTTC.

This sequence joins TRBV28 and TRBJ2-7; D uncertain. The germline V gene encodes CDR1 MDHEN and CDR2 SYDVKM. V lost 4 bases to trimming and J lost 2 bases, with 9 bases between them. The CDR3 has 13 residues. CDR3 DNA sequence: TGTGCCAGCAGTTCCGACCAGACCTACGAGCAGTACTTC. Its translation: CASSSDQTYEQYF.

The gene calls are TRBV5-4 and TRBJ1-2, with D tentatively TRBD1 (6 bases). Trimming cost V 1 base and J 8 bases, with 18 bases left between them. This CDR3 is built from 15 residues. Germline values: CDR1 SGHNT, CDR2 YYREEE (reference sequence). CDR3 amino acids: CASSLPQQGSGGYTF. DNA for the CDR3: TGTGCCAGCAGCTTGCCCCAACAGGGCTCCGGCGGCTACACCTTC.

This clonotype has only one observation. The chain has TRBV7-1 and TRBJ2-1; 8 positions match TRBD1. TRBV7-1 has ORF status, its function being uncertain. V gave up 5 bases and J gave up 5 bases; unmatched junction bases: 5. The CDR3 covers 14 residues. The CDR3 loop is CASSNDRGNNEQFF. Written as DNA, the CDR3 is TGTGCCAGCAGCAACGACAGGGGTAACAATGAGCAGTTCTTC.

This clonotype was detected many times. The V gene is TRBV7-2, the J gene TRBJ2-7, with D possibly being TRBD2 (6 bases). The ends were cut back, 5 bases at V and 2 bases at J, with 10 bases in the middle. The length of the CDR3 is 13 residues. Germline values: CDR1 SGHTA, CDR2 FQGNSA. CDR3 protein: CASSLSGPYEQYF. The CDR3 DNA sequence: TGTGCCAGCAGCCTGAGCGGGCCCTACGAGCAGTACTTC.

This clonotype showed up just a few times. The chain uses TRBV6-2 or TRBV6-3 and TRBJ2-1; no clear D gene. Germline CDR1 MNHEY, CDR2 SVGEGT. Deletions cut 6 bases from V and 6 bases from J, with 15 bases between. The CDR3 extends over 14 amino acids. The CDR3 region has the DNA TGTGCCAGCAGCTCCTATGGCCCCCTCAATGAGCAGTTCTTC. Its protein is CASSSYGPLNEQFF.

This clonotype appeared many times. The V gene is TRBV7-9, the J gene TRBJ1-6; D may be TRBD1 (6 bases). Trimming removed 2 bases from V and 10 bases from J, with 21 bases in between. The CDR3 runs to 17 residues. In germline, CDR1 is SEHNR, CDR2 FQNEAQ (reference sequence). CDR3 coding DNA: TGTGCCAGCAGCTTACACGAGCTGACAGGTTCGCGGTCACCCCTCCACTTT. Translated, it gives CASSLHELTGSRSPLHF.

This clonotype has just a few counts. As DNA, the CDR3 is TGTGCCAGCAGTTTACCCAGACGCACAGATACGCAGTATTTT. It encodes CASSLPRRTDTQYF. This chain connects TRBV12-3 or TRBV12-4 to TRBJ2-3; D gene unclear. Deletions cut 2 bases from V and 1 base from J, with 7 bases between. The CDR3 is 14 residues long.